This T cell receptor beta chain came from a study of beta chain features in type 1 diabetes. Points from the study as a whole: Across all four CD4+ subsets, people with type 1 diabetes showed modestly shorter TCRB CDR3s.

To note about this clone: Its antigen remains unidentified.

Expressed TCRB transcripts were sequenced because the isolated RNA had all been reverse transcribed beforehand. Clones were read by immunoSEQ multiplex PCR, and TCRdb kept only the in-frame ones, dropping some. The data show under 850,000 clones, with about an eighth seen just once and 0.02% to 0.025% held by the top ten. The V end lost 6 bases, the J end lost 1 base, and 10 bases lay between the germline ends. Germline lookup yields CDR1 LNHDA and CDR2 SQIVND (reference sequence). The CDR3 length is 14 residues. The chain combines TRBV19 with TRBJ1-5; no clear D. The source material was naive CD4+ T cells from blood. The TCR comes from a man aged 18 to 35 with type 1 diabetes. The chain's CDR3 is CASRHTGSNQPQHF. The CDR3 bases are TGTGCCAGTAGGCATACCGGGAGCAATCAGCCCCAGCATTTT. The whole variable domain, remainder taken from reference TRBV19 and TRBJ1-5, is DGGITQSPKYLFRKEGQNVTLSCEQNLNHDAMYWYRQDPGQGLRLIYYSQIVNDFQKGDIAEGYSVSREKKESFPLTVTSAQKNPTAFYLCASRHTGSNQPQHFGDGTRLSIL.